This T cell receptor (beta chain) originates from a study of blood T cell repertoires in COVID-19. About the research overall: T cells, B-cell-depleted T cells, or PBMCs supplied cDNA or gDNA.

Trimming left V 4 bases short and J 2 bases short, with 15 bases between. CDR1 is ENHRY and CDR2 is SYGVKD in the germline V gene. This CDR3 spans 15 amino acids. Produced via immunoSEQ multiplex PCR; TCRdb's table is partial and in-frame only. The sample has some 180,000 clones; roughly 85% are singletons. The rearrangement joins TRBV10-3 to TRBJ2-7; possibly TRBD2 for D (5 bases). The specimen sequenced was PBMCs or T cells enriched from blood (not recorded which). This clonotype was obtained from a woman in her 70s in a cohort exposed to, infected with or recovered from COVID-19 (not recorded which). This CDR3 reads CAISALGVRAYEQYF. The CDR3 nucleotides are TGTGCCATCAGTGCCCTCGGGGTTAGGGCCTACGAGCAGTACTTC.